The clone carrying this T cell receptor (beta chain) was counted many times. The antigen is undetermined. Trimming at V came to 7 bases and at J to 4 bases, leaving 7 bases not matched to a gene. The CDR3 is 13 residues long. CDR1 is SNHLY, CDR2 FYNNEI, per germline. After constant-region reverse-primer amplification, full-length variable regions underwent semi-nested PCR with Nested Universal Primer A. TCRdb re-derived calls from the 5' RACE reads in MiXCR, one entry per CDR3 protein. The sample holds roughly 7,800 distinct CDR3 sequences, roughly a sixth seen once. Memory CD4+ T cells were sorted as CD4+CD45RO+CD25- cells. Study results and caveats: The larger cohort examined one V-J beta rearrangement, not whole repertoires. Tumor-infiltrating Treg TCR alpha and beta sequences overlapped most with tumor naive CD4+ T cells, then blood naive.

This chain connects TRBV2 to TRBJ2-7; 7 bases align to TRBD1. The sequenced material came from memory CD4+ T cells sorted from blood. Subset described: memory CD4+ T cells, CD4+CD45RO+CD25-. This clonotype was sampled from a female donor with breast cancer. The chain's CDR3 is CASKRDSNYEQYF. The DNA of the CDR3 is TGTGCCAGCAAGAGGGACAGCAATTACGAGCAGTACTTC. Drawing the rest from reference TRBV2 and TRBJ2-7, the complete variable domain is EPEVTQTPSHQVTQMGQEVILRCVPISNHLYFYWYRQILGQKVEFLVSFYNNEISEKSEIFDDQFSVERPDGSNFTLKIRSTKLEDSAMYFCASKRDSNYEQYFGPGTRLTVT.